This T cell receptor (beta chain) was sequenced in a study of shared clonotypes between healthy human individuals. Study-level background: A couple of female and a few male donors aged 18 to 49 were enrolled.

About this clone itself: A clone one base away is much larger, so this may be a read error.

The protocol was immunoSEQ multiplex PCR, while the TCRdb copy is restricted to in-frame clones and leaves out a portion. The data hold fewer than 650,000 clones, with around 80% observed a single time. All donors were Caucasian adults living in Nashville, Tennessee. This sequence was found in a woman in her thirties or forties in good health. Some clones in this sample may be carry-over from other donors' samples. The specimen was PBMCs.

In DNA, the CDR3 is TGCAGCGTGAGACGGAACACTGAAGCTTTCTTT. Protein: CSVRRNTEAFF. The chain carries TRBV29-1 and TRBJ1-1; D remains ambiguous. Trimming removed 6 bases from V and 1 base from J, with 6 bases in between. CDR3 length equals 11 residues. Germline CDR1 SQVTM, CDR2 ANQGSEA.